One and the same sample provided the 9 T cell receptor beta chains below, sequenced in a study of post-analysis software for immune sequencing data. Findings and limits, study-wide: About five TRBV segments appeared more often in patients than in controls, and TRBV5-6, TRBV5-1 and TRBV20-1 were among these.

The TCR beta cDNA libraries carried unique molecular identifiers. Each CDR3 protein is one row after TCRdb ran MiXCR on the PCR reads. The sample carries about 540,000 distinct CDR3 sequences, 34% recorded once. Which antigens these TCRs recognize remains unknown. Sequenced: blood. The receptors here all came from a girl between 2 and 17 years old with multiple sclerosis.

This clonotype was observed a handful of times. The chain couples TRBV6-6 to TRBJ1-1, with TRBD1 matching 9 bases. The germline CDR1 and CDR2 sequences are MNHNY and SVGAGI (reference sequence). The CDR3 contains 13 residues. The ends lost 6 bases at V and 5 bases at J; junction bases unmatched: 4. The CDR3 spells CASSRTGETEAFF. CDR3 DNA sequence: TGTGCCAGCAGCAGGACAGGGGAAACTGAAGCTTTCTTT.

This clonotype was detected only a few times. The chain uses TRBV11-2 and TRBJ2-4; D is ambiguous. Trimming cost V 4 bases and J 3 bases, with 10 bases left between them. The CDR3 spans 14 residues. Germline V gives CDR1 SGHAT, CDR2 FQNNGV. The CDR3 loop is CASSSPGGKNIQYF. CDR3 nucleotide sequence: TGTGCCAGCAGCTCCCCCGGCGGCAAAAACATTCAGTACTTC.

This clonotype was observed a few times. V and J are TRBV6-6 and TRBJ1-2; 7 positions agree with TRBD1. Germline values: CDR1 MNHNY, CDR2 SVGAGI (reference sequence). The CDR3 covers 16 residues. The V gene end was trimmed by 4 bases and the J gene end by 3 bases; junction bases not matched to a gene: 11. CDR3 region: CASSFSLQGTDYGYTF. CDR3 in DNA: TGTGCCAGCAGTTTCTCCTTACAGGGGACGGACTATGGCTACACCTTC.

This clonotype was detected only a few times. The J gene is TRBJ1-5, the V gene TRBV2; 8 bases are a match to TRBD1. Germline CDR1 SNHLY, CDR2 FYNNEI. The CDR3 is 17 amino acids. The V segment lost 7 bases and the J segment 4 bases; nucleotides outside the gene matches: 15. CDR3 nucleotides: TGTGCCAGCACCCTGAGTGTCGGACAGGGTGGTAATCAGCCCCAGCATTTT. Protein product: CASTLSVGQGGNQPQHF.

V is TRBV5-1 and J is TRBJ2-5; TRBD1 aligns across 9 bases. The germline V gene has CDR1 SGHRS and CDR2 YFSETQ. CDR3 size: 15 residues. Trimming took 0 bases from V and 5 from J; bases not matched to a gene: 5. The CDR3 nucleotides are TGCGCCAGCAGCTTGGCTGGGACAGGGAGGGAGACCCAGTACTTC. This gives the protein CASSLAGTGRETQYF.

V usage is TRBV5-1 and J usage is TRBJ1-4; D is uncertain. From germline, CDR1 is SGHRS and CDR2 YFSETQ. The CDR3 has 14 amino acids. The V end was cut by 2 bases, the J end by 6 bases, with 11 bases between. Here the CDR3 reads CASSFGGRYEKLFF. The CDR3 DNA is TGCGCCAGCAGCTTTGGAGGACGGTATGAAAAACTGTTTTTT.

This clonotype was counted between two and nine times. The V and J genes are TRBV5-1 and TRBJ1-2; D is possibly TRBD1 (5 bases). Trimming stripped 2 bases from V and 2 bases from J, with 16 bases between. Germline-derived CDR1 and CDR2 are SGHRS and YFSETQ. CDR3 length: 16 residues. CDR3 in amino acids: CASSFSWGESNYGYTF. The CDR3 region has the DNA TGCGCCAGCAGCTTCTCCTGGGGGGAGTCGAACTATGGCTACACCTTC.

This clonotype occurred a few times. This sequence joins TRBV20-1 and TRBJ2-7; D uncertain. The end of the DNA aligns better with TRBJ2-5, so the J call may be wrong. This CDR3 region has 11 residues. CDR1 and CDR2 from the germline V gene are DFQATT and SNEGSKA (reference sequence). The CDR3 is CSARYSQTQYF. Written as DNA, the CDR3 is TGCAGTGCTAGATATAGTCAGACCCAGTACTTC.

This rearrangement joins TRBV5-6 to TRBJ1-6; 9 bases fit TRBD1. This CDR3 region has 15 residues. With 2 bases clipped from V and 7 bases from J, the junction kept 4 bases outside the gene matches. Germline-derived CDR1 and CDR2 are SGHDT and YYEEEE. Here the CDR3 reads CASSLEGTGNSPLHF. DNA for the CDR3: TGTGCCAGCAGCTTAGAGGGGACAGGGAATTCACCCCTCCACTTT.